This T cell receptor (beta chain) is from a study of blood T cell repertoires in COVID-19. Authors' processing steps: For nucleated cells, counts were estimated from reference gene primer amplification. Assay used: immunoSEQ multiplex PCR; TCRdb lists only in-frame clones, some missing. From that table come the V and J calls and clone size; the DNA was used to work out D and trimming. This table has 240,000 or so clones, 70% to 85% appearing once. Trimming took 3 bases from V and 3 from J, leaving 13 bases between them. Per the germline V gene, CDR1 is LNHDA and CDR2 is SQIVND (reference sequence). The CDR3 runs 15 residues.

V gene TRBV19 combines with J gene TRBJ2-3, with D perhaps TRBD2 (6 bases). The clonotype was recovered from a woman of 80 years or more with acute or convalescent COVID-19. Sequencing was performed on peripheral blood. The CDR3: CASSIGDGGTDTQYF. For the CDR3, the DNA is TGTGCCAGTAGTATCGGGGACGGGGGAACAGATACGCAGTATTTT.